Reported below is one TCR beta chain. Its antigen is as yet unknown. This specimen comes from a study of shared clonotypes between healthy human individuals. In the study overall: Three CD4 naive, three CD4 memory, two CD8 naive and one CD8 memory plate were used per donor. Study-wide results and caveats: The donor pool, a small one, limited the genetic and exposure-history diversity represented. The four-donor shared clonotypes exceeded non-shared clonotypes in generation probability, with non-shared ones scoring lower.

The CDR3 totals 17 residues. V was clipped by 2 bases and J by 5 bases, with 21 bases between them. Per germline, CDR1 SEHNR and CDR2 FQNEAQ (reference sequence). Generated by immunoSEQ multiplex PCR, the TCRdb table keeps only in-frame clones and is missing some. Here the sample spans about 2,100,000 clones, 85% to 95% being singletons. CD45RO-negative, CCR7-positively selected cells formed the naive CD8 fraction, excluding terminally differentiated effector memory CD45RA+ cells. Specimen: naive CD8+ T cells from PBMCs. The TCR sequence derives from a man younger than 35 in good health. Some clones in this sample may be carry-over from other donors' samples. The chain is built from TRBV7-9 and TRBJ1-2; D is ambiguous. The CDR3 region is CASSLKGLVFELYGYTF. CDR3 nucleotide sequence: TGTGCCAGCAGCTTAAAAGGGCTTGTCTTTGAATTATATGGCTACACCTTC. The whole variable domain, filled in from reference TRBV7-9 and TRBJ1-2, reads DTGVSQNPRHKITKRGQNVTFRCDPISEHNRLYWYRQTLGQGPEFLTYFQNEAQLEKSRLLSDRFSAERPKGSFSTLEIQRTEQGDSAMYLCASSLKGLVFELYGYTFGSGTRLTVV.